The next 10 T cell receptor beta chains were all read from a single sample in a study of T cell repertoires in cytomegalovirus infection. MiXCR was run by TCRdb on the reads, yielding one entry per CDR3 protein. The sample carries some 220,000 distinct CDR3 sequences, around 12% recorded once. The source material was PBMCs. These receptors were taken from a human donor in good health (CMV status not recorded). Some clones in this sample may be carry-over from other donors' samples.

Comment on this clonotype: The junction departs from germline at one end; a sequencing error may be responsible. Here the CDR3 reads CNASGQGASYSYEQYF. In DNA, the CDR3 is TGCAATGCTAGCGGACAGGGGGCTTCCTACTCCTACGAGCAGTACTTC. The J gene is TRBJ2-7, the V gene TRBV20-1, with TRBD1 matching over 11 bases. This CDR3 contains 16 residues. The V gene's germline CDR1 is DFQATT and CDR2 SNEGSKA (reference sequence).

The CDR3 region is CSARSNRGSPLHF. DNA of the CDR3: TGCAGTGCTAGATCAAACAGGGGATCACCCCTCCACTTT. V usage is TRBV20-1 and J usage is TRBJ1-6; 7 bases align to TRBD1. The V gene's germline CDR1 is DFQATT and CDR2 SNEGSKA (reference sequence). After removal of 2 bases from V and 10 bases from J, the junction contained 5 bases not matched to a gene. The CDR3 length is 13 residues.

This clonotype occurred a few times. The gene calls are TRBV6-2 or TRBV6-3 and TRBJ2-1, with 10 nucleotides matching TRBD2. V trimming: 4 bases; J trimming: 8 bases; junction bases outside the gene matches: 8. Germline V gene sequence: CDR1 MNHEY, CDR2 SVGEGT. The CDR3 is made up of 15 amino acids. The CDR3 region is CASSSAGGPIYEQFF. Here the CDR3 DNA reads TGTGCCAGCAGTTCAGCGGGAGGGCCGATCTATGAGCAGTTCTTC.

This chain uses TRBV20-1 with TRBJ2-7, with D maybe TRBD1 (5 bases). V gave up 4 bases and J gave up 2 bases, with 15 bases separating them. This CDR3 has 14 residues. CDR1 and CDR2 (germline): DFQATT, SNEGSKA (reference sequence). The CDR3 coding sequence is TGCAGTGCTACTCAGGGCCTCGCTACCTACGAGCAGTACTTC. Protein: CSATQGLATYEQYF.

The table lists this clonotype with many counts. CDR3: CASSTGTRGGEDTQYF. The DNA for the CDR3 is TGTGCCAGCAGTACCGGGACTAGGGGAGGAGAAGATACGCAGTATTTT. The V and J genes are TRBV7-9 and TRBJ2-3; 8 nucleotides match TRBD2. J gave up 5 bases and V 6 bases, and 13 bases lay outside the gene matches. Per germline, CDR1 SEHNR and CDR2 FQNEAQ (reference sequence). The CDR3 extends over 16 amino acids.

Of note for this clonotype: Since a much larger clone is just one base distant, this may be a read error. Here the CDR3 reads CASTTLGGSGNTIYF. The CDR3 DNA reads as TGTGCCAGCACTACCCTAGGGGGTTCAGGAAACACCATATATTTT. V usage is TRBV6-1 and J usage is TRBJ1-3; tentatively, D is TRBD1 (6 bases). This CDR3 has 15 residues. Germline V CDR1 and CDR2: MNHNS, SASEGT. V lost 7 bases and J lost 4, with 17 bases in between.

This clonotype has just a few counts. The chain carries TRBV28 and TRBJ2-3; weak D call: TRBD2 (6 bases). The ends were cut back, 8 bases at V and 11 bases at J, with 20 bases in the middle. Germline V CDR1 and CDR2: MDHEN, SYDVKM. The CDR3 sequence is 13 residues long. CDR3 loop: CASRGTGDGGQYF. CDR3 DNA: TGTGCCAGCCGCGGGACCGGGGATGGGGGGCAGTATTTT.

The rearrangement uses TRBV20-1 and TRBJ2-3; 10 bases fit TRBD1. In germline, CDR1 is DFQATT, CDR2 SNEGSKA (reference sequence). This CDR3 is built from 15 residues. V shed 1 base, J shed 6 bases, and the junction held 7 bases outside the gene matches. The CDR3 sequence is CSARGGQGMADTQYF. Written as DNA, the CDR3 is TGCAGTGCTAGAGGGGGACAGGGGATGGCGGATACGCAGTATTTT.

In its sample, this clonotype was seen many times. The gene calls are TRBV11-3 and TRBJ2-7; possible D gene TRBD1, 6 bases. The CDR3 covers 14 residues. The germline CDR1 and CDR2 sequences are SGHNT and YENEEA. V was clipped by 1 base and J by 9 bases, with 16 bases between them. CDR3: CASSLGGTPQRQYF. The CDR3 DNA is TGTGCCAGCAGCTTAGGGGGGACACCTCAAAGGCAGTACTTC.

This clonotype was picked up a small number of times. This chain joins TRBV27 and TRBJ2-7, with unresolved D. V dropped 5 bases and J dropped 6 bases, with 17 bases sitting between them. CDR1 is MNHEY, CDR2 SMNVEV, per germline (reference sequence). The CDR3 is 14 residues long. The CDR3 reads CASSLRTRAGEQYF. The CDR3 region has the DNA TGTGCCAGCAGTCTGCGGACCCGAGCAGGCGAGCAGTACTTC.